The 27 T cell receptor beta chains below come from one sample, sequenced in a study of T cells after yellow fever vaccination (dated by TCRdb to between 2019 and 2020). The library was made by 5' RACE. The run used an Illumina NovaSeq 6000. TCRdb handled the public reads itself, with Q25 trimming in fastp and clone calling in MiXCR, and kept productive beta chains. Rows are combined by CDR3 protein, so each entry shows the most common genes and DNA. Counted in this sample were some 240,000 distinct CDR3 sequences; 5.2% of them appeared once. Together, the top ten hold around 3.5% of the sample. Read against the paper, the sample's treatment or condition label means: live attenuated yellow fever vaccine strain. Sequenced material: CD4+ T cells sorted from PBMCs, taken on the day of the yellow fever booster vaccination. Receptor source: a man aged 18 to 35 who received the YFV17D yellow fever vaccine.

The table lists this clonotype with many counts. The chain employs TRBV18 and TRBJ1-1; 8 bases match TRBD1. The length of the CDR3 is 13 residues. Per the germline V gene, CDR1 is KGHSH and CDR2 is LQKENI. Trimming took 6 bases from V and 6 from J; bases not matched to a gene: 6. This chain's CDR3 is CASSGTGWAEAFF. As DNA, the CDR3 is TGTGCCAGCTCGGGGACAGGTTGGGCTGAAGCTTTCTTT.

The rearrangement links TRBV20-1 to TRBJ1-2, with D maybe TRBD1 (5 bases). The V gene's germline CDR1 is DFQATT and CDR2 SNEGSKA (reference sequence). V was clipped by 2 bases and J by 6 bases, with 19 bases between them. The CDR3 sequence is 15 residues long. The DNA of the CDR3 is TGCAGTGCTAGATCCCACCTCGGGGGGAGGGATGGCTACACCTTC. This encodes CSARSHLGGRDGYTF.

The chain joins TRBV29-1 to TRBJ2-1; D tentatively reads TRBD1 or TRBD2 (5 bases each). Germline V CDR1 and CDR2: SQVTM, ANQGSEA. The CDR3 has 14 amino acids. The V end was cut by 7 bases, the J end by 2 bases, with 15 bases between. CDR3 loop: CSATPGLAYNEQFF. The CDR3 DNA reads TGCAGCGCAACGCCGGGGCTAGCCTACAATGAGCAGTTCTTC.

This clonotype was picked up a small number of times. The chain combines TRBV5-1 with TRBJ2-3; D perhaps matches TRBD2 (6 bases). This CDR3 comprises 12 residues. CDR1 is SGHRS, CDR2 YFSETQ, per germline. CDR3 DNA: TGCGCTTGGGGTCCGGAGGGAGATACGCAGTATTTT. Translated: CAWGPEGDTQYF.

On this clonotype itself: At one end, the junction sequence differs from germline, possibly due to a read error. This rearrangement joins TRBV12-3 or TRBV12-4 to TRBJ1-6; D not certain. The CDR3 contains 15 residues. The CDR3 sequence is CSSSLWRLGNSPLHF. DNA for the CDR3: TGTTCCAGCAGTTTATGGCGCCTTGGGAATTCACCCCTCCACTTT.

This clonotype was recorded many times. The V call is TRBV10-3, the J call TRBJ2-1, with D possibly TRBD1 on 6 matching bases. The CDR3 sequence is 14 residues long. V lost 4 bases and J lost 3, with 10 bases in between. Per germline, CDR1 ENHRY and CDR2 SYGVKD. This chain's CDR3 is CAISGQQGYNEQFF. The CDR3 region has the DNA TGTGCCATCAGTGGTCAACAGGGCTACAATGAGCAGTTCTTC.

This clonotype was detected only a few times. The CDR3 region is CASSLQGQGLTDTQYF. The CDR3 DNA reads TGTGCCAGCAGCTTACAGGGACAGGGGTTAACAGATACGCAGTATTTT. This sequence joins TRBV7-2 and TRBJ2-3; 10 bases are shared with TRBD1. The CDR3 has 16 amino acids. Germline V CDR1 and CDR2: SGHTA, FQGNSA. J gave up 3 bases and V 2 bases, and 5 bases lay outside the gene matches.

V and J are TRBV20-1 and TRBJ1-3, with D perhaps matching TRBD1 (5 bases). Germline CDR1 is DFQATT and CDR2 is SNEGSKA (reference sequence). Trimming removed 2 bases from V and 0 bases from J, with 14 bases in between. The CDR3 covers 16 residues. The CDR3 loop reads CSARPFDSHSGNTIYF. CDR3 nucleotides: TGCAGTGCTAGACCCTTTGACAGCCACTCTGGAAACACCATATATTTT.

This clonotype was recorded many times. The chain links TRBV5-1 to TRBJ2-1, with unresolved D. Germline lookup yields CDR1 SGHRS and CDR2 YFSETQ. Trimming left V 2 bases short and J 7 bases short, with 13 bases between. CDR3 length equals 14 residues. CDR3 residues: CASSLSPLKNEQFF. Here the CDR3 DNA reads TGCGCCAGCAGCTTATCCCCGCTTAAGAATGAGCAGTTCTTC. Based on the CDR3 plus reference TRBV5-1 and TRBJ2-1, the full variable domain is KAGVTQTPRYLIKTRGQQVTLSCSPISGHRSVSWYQQTPGQGLQFLFEYFSETQRNKGNFPGRFSGRQFSNSRSEMNVSTLELGDSALYLCASSLSPLKNEQFFGPGTRLTVL.

This clonotype was counted many times. The chain combines TRBV27 with TRBJ1-2; the D gene is possibly TRBD1 (6 bases). This CDR3 spans 16 amino acids. From germline, CDR1 is MNHEY and CDR2 SMNVEV (reference sequence). Trimming stripped 5 bases from V and 5 bases from J, with 21 bases between. The CDR3 nucleotides are TGTGCCAGCAGTCCCCGACGGGTTCCGGACAGATATGGCTACACCTTC. Translated: CASSPRRVPDRYGYTF.

V gene TRBV4-2 combines with J gene TRBJ1-4; D not certain. V dropped 4 bases and J dropped 7 bases, with 13 bases sitting between them. This CDR3 region has 14 residues. The germline V gene encodes CDR1 LGHNA and CDR2 YNFKEQ. CDR3 sequence (DNA): TGTGCCAGCAGCCGCGACACGGATGCTGAAAAACTGTTTTTT. This codes for CASSRDTDAEKLFF.

The J gene is TRBJ2-7, the V gene TRBV6-2 or TRBV6-3; 11 bases map to TRBD1. The length of the CDR3 is 15 residues. Looked up from germline, CDR1 is MNHEY and CDR2 is SVGEGT. With V trimmed by 5 bases and J by 5 bases, 8 bases remained unmatched. The CDR3 DNA reads TGTGCCAGCAGTGAATCCCCGGGACAGGGGGACGAGCAGTACGTC. This codes for CASSESPGQGDEQYV.

V and J are TRBV19 and TRBJ1-4; D gene unclear. V dropped 3 bases and J dropped 5 bases, with 7 bases sitting between them. The CDR3 consists of 13 residues. Germline V gives CDR1 LNHDA, CDR2 SQIVND (reference sequence). The CDR3 coding sequence is TGTGCCAGTAGTATGCAAGAAAATGAAAAACTGTTTTTT. This sequence encodes CASSMQENEKLFF. Drawing the rest from reference TRBV19 and TRBJ1-4, the complete variable domain is DGGITQSPKYLFRKEGQNVTLSCEQNLNHDAMYWYRQDPGQGLRLIYYSQIVNDFQKGDIAEGYSVSREKKESFPLTVTSAQKNPTAFYLCASSMQENEKLFFGSGTQLSVL.

This clonotype occurred a few times. The chain joins TRBV29-1 to TRBJ2-2, with D perhaps TRBD1 (6 bases). The V end lost 6 bases, the J end lost 3 bases, and 14 bases lay between the germline ends. Germline CDR1 and CDR2: SQVTM and ANQGSEA. This CDR3 has 14 residues. CDR3 coding DNA: TGCAGCGTGAGAATACAGGGACACACCGGGGAGCTGTTTTTT. Protein product: CSVRIQGHTGELFF.

The sample holds a few counts of this clonotype. The V gene is TRBV6-2 or TRBV6-3, the J gene TRBJ2-7, with unresolved D. From germline, CDR1 is MNHEY and CDR2 SVGEGT. The CDR3 totals 15 residues. V lost 0 bases and J 4 bases, leaving 13 bases between the germline ends. The CDR3 sequence is CASSYSRDSFYEQYV. The CDR3 DNA reads as TGTGCCAGCAGTTACTCGCGAGACTCCTTTTACGAGCAGTACGTC.

This clonotype came up many times. The CDR3 DNA reads as TGCGCCAGCAGCCAAGACCCGGGAGGGATGAACACTGAAGCTTTCTTT. Residues: CASSQDPGGMNTEAFF. The chain joins TRBV4-3 to TRBJ1-1; no firm D call. Germline-derived CDR1 and CDR2 are LGHNA and YSLEER. There are 16 residues in the CDR3. The V and J ends lost 0 bases and 0 bases respectively, with 11 bases between them.

This clonotype was recorded at least ten times. The CDR3 bases are TGTGCCAGCAGCTTCGGTATGTTGGGGACTGAAGCTTTCTTT. This gives the protein CASSFGMLGTEAFF. The V call is TRBV5-5, the J call TRBJ1-1; D is undetermined. Trimming pared 2 bases from V and 5 bases from J, leaving 13 bases between. The CDR3 runs to 14 residues. Per the germline V gene, CDR1 is SGHKS and CDR2 is YYEKEE (reference sequence).

This rearrangement joins TRBV3-1 to TRBJ2-2, with a possible D match to TRBD2 (6 bases). V lost 1 base and J lost 3, with 15 bases in between. The germline V gene has CDR1 LGHDT and CDR2 YNNKEL (reference sequence). This CDR3 comprises 17 residues. In DNA form, the CDR3 reads TGTGCCAGCAGCCAAGCATGGGGCGGGGCTTACACCGGGGAGCTGTTTTTT. Its protein product is CASSQAWGGAYTGELFF.

This clonotype was seen only a few times. The chain carries TRBV6-2 or TRBV6-3 and TRBJ2-5; the match to TRBD2 covers 7 bases. The CDR3 consists of 15 residues. The J segment lost 0 bases and the V segment lost 6 bases, leaving 7 bases of the junction unmatched. Germline V CDR1 and CDR2: MNHEY, SVGEGT. This CDR3 is CASRSGGPYQETQYF. The CDR3 region has the DNA TGTGCCAGCAGATCGGGGGGTCCTTACCAAGAGACCCAGTACTTC.

This clonotype was observed a few times. The chain employs TRBV20-1 and TRBJ1-4; 9 bases match TRBD1. Germline lookup yields CDR1 DFQATT and CDR2 SNEGSKA (reference sequence). Trimming took 1 base from V and 7 from J; bases not matched to a gene: 7. The CDR3 covers 15 residues. The CDR3: CSARGPQGAREKLFF. CDR3 nucleotides: TGCAGTGCTAGAGGCCCACAGGGGGCTCGTGAAAAACTGTTTTTT.

Only a few counts were recorded for this clonotype. The chain uses TRBV14 and TRBJ2-7; 9 bases fit TRBD2. The CDR3 sequence is 16 residues long. CDR1 SGHDN and CDR2 FVKESK come from the germline V gene. V lost 0 bases, J lost 3 bases, and 6 bases stayed unmatched. The CDR3 nucleotides are TGTGCCAGCAGCCAAGAGAAGCGGGGGGAACGCTACGAGCAGTACGTC. Its protein product is CASSQEKRGERYEQYV.

This clonotype has just a few counts. This CDR3 reads CASSEVGTPDTQYF. The CDR3 bases are TGTGCCAGCAGTGAAGTGGGGACCCCAGATACGCAGTATTTT. V gene TRBV6-1 combines with J gene TRBJ2-3; either TRBD1 or TRBD2 may supply D (5 bases each). V gave up 1 base and J gave up 4 bases, with 9 bases separating them. The germline gives CDR1 MNHNS, CDR2 SASEGT. The CDR3 runs 14 residues.

The chain joins TRBV20-1 to TRBJ2-6, with 7 bases that match TRBD2. In germline, CDR1 is DFQATT, CDR2 SNEGSKA (reference sequence). The J segment lost 0 bases and the V segment lost 6 bases, leaving 20 bases of the junction unmatched. The CDR3 has 20 amino acids. In DNA, the CDR3 is TGCAGTGCCCGAAACCCCGGACTAGATATTTGGGTCTCTGGGGCCAACGTCCTGACTTTC. Its translation: CSARNPGLDIWVSGANVLTF.

This clonotype was detected a few times. J is TRBJ1-5 and V is TRBV28, with a weak D call TRBD1 (5 bases). Trimming cost V 5 bases and J 5 bases, with 16 bases left between them. The germline V gene encodes CDR1 MDHEN and CDR2 SYDVKM. This CDR3 region has 15 residues. The CDR3 protein is CASSPMSGGDQPQHF. CDR3 in DNA: TGTGCCAGCAGTCCGATGTCGGGAGGGGATCAGCCCCAGCATTTT.

Only a few counts were recorded for this clonotype. The chain carries TRBV7-9 and TRBJ2-7; 7 bases are a match to TRBD2. After removal of 1 base from V and 6 bases from J, the junction contained 3 bases not matched to a gene. The CDR3 loop spans 13 amino acids. Germline values: CDR1 SEHNR, CDR2 FQNEAQ (reference sequence). DNA of the CDR3: TGTGCCAGCAGCTTAGAGGGAGGGGCCGAGCAGTACGTC. It is translated as CASSLEGGAEQYV.

This clonotype was counted many times. The chain is built from TRBV7-2 and TRBJ2-3; 10 bases agree with TRBD2. Germline values: CDR1 SGHTA, CDR2 FQGNSA. The CDR3 runs to 15 residues. The V segment lost 2 bases and the J segment 5 bases; nucleotides outside the gene matches: 4. The CDR3 nucleotides are TGTGCCAGCAGCTTAAGCGGGGGGGCCGTAGATACGCAGTATTTT. This codes for CASSLSGGAVDTQYF.

This clonotype was picked up many times. The chain carries TRBV10-3 and TRBJ1-4; TRBD1 might be the D (5 bases). Germline assignment: CDR1 ENHRY and CDR2 SYGVKD. The CDR3 length is 14 residues. Between the trimmed V and J ends, which lost 3 bases and 4 bases, there was a span of 9 bases. CDR3 region: CAISEGRDNEKLFF. DNA of the CDR3: TGTGCCATCAGTGAAGGCAGGGATAATGAAAAACTGTTTTTT.